This T cell receptor beta chain is from a study of blood T cell repertoires in COVID-19. Study-level information: The cDNA or gDNA used as material had been derived from T cells, B-cell-depleted T cells, or PBMCs.

Original handling: It was from reference gene primer amplification that nucleated cell counts were estimated. The repertoire was sequenced with immunoSEQ multiplex PCR; TCRdb's copy has only in-frame clones and lacks some. That table furnishes V, J and clone size, whereas the DNA furnished D and trimming. The sample comprises around 63,000 clones, 79% of which are singletons, and around 30% rests with the top ten. The junction had 3 bases not matched to a gene; V was cut back by 2 bases and J by 2 bases. Germline CDR1 SGHRS, CDR2 YFSETQ. The CDR3 is made up of 15 amino acids. The specimen sequenced was peripheral blood. This TCR was sampled from a human donor in a cohort sampled during active COVID-19. This sequence joins TRBV5-1 and TRBJ2-5; 10 bases agree with TRBD1. CDR3 sequence reads: CASSLRTGGQETQYF. CDR3 nucleotides: TGCGCCAGCAGCTTACGGACAGGGGGGCAAGAGACCCAGTACTTC.